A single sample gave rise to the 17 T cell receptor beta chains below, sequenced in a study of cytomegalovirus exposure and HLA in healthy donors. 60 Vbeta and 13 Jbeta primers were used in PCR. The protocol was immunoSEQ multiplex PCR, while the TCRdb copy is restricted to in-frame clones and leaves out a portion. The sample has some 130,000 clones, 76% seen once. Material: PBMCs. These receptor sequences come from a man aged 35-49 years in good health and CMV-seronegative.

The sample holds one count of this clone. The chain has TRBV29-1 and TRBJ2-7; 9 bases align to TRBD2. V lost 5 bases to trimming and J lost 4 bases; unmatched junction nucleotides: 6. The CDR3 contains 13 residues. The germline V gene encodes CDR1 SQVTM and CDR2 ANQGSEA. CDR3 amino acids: CSVSGTSRYEQYF. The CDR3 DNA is TGCAGCGTTTCCGGGACTAGCAGGTACGAGCAGTACTTC.

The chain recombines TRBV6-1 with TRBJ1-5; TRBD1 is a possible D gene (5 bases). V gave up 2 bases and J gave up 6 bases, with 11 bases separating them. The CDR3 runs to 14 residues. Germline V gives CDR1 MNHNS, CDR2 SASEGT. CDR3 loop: CASSELQGSQPQHF. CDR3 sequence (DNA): TGTGCCAGCAGTGAACTCCAGGGCTCTCAGCCCCAGCATTTT.

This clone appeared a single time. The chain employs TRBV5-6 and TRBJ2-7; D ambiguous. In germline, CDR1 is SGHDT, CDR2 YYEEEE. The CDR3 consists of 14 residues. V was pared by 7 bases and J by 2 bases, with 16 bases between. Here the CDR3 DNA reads TGTGCCAGCGCAGTGGGCTCGTTAACCTACGAGCAGTACTTC. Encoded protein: CASAVGSLTYEQYF.

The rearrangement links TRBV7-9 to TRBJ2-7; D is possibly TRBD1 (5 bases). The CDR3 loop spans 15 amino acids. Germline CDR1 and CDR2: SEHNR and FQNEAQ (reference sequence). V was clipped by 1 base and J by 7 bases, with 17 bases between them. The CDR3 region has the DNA TGTGCCAGCAGCTTAGTTAGTGACGGACCAGGGGAGCAGTACTTC. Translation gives CASSLVSDGPGEQYF.

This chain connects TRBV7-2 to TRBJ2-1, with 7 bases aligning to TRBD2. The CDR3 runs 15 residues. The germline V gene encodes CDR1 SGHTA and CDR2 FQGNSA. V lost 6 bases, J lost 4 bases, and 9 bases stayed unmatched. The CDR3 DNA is TGTGCCAGCAGAGACGGGGGGAGGTATTACAATGAGCAGTTCTTC. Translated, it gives CASRDGGRYYNEQFF.

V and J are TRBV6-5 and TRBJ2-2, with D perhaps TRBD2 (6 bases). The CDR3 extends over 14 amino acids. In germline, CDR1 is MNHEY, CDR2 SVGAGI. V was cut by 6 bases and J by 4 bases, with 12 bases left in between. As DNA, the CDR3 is TGTGCCAGCAGGGAGGGTTTTGGCACCGGGGAGCTGTTTTTT. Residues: CASREGFGTGELFF.

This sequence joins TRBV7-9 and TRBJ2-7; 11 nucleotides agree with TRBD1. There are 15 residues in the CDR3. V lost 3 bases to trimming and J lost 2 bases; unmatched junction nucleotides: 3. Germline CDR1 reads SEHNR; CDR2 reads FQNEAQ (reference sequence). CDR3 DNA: TGTGCCAGCAGCTTGGACAGGGGGCTTCCCTACGAGCAGTACTTC. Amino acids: CASSLDRGLPYEQYF.

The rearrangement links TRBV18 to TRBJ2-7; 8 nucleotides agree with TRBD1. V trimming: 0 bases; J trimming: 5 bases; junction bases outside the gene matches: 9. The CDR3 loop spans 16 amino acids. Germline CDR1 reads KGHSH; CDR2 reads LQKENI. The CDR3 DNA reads TGTGCCAGCTCACCACCCGGACAGGGTGGGCTCCACGAGCAGTACTTC. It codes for CASSPPGQGGLHEQYF.

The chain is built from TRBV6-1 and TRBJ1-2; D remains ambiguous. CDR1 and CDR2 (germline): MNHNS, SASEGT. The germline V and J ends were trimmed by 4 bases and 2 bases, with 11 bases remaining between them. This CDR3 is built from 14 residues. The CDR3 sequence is CASSVLDWNYGYTF. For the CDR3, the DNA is TGTGCCAGCAGTGTCCTGGACTGGAACTATGGCTACACCTTC.

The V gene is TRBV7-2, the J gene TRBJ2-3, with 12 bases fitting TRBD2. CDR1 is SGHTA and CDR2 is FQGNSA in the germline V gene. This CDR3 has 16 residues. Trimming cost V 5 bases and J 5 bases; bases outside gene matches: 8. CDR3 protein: CASSLGTSGQRDTQYF. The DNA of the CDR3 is TGTGCCAGCAGCCTCGGGACTAGCGGGCAGCGAGATACGCAGTATTTT.

Written as DNA, the CDR3 is TGTGCTAGTGGTTTGGCCCGGGACAGCCTCTCTGGGGCCAACGTCCTGACTTTC. As protein: CASGLARDSLSGANVLTF. The V and J genes are TRBV12-5 and TRBJ2-6, with 7 bases matching TRBD1. This CDR3 region has 18 residues. Trimming at V came to 1 base and at J to 0 bases, leaving 6 bases not matched to a gene. Germline V gene sequence: CDR1 LGHNT, CDR2 FRNRAP.

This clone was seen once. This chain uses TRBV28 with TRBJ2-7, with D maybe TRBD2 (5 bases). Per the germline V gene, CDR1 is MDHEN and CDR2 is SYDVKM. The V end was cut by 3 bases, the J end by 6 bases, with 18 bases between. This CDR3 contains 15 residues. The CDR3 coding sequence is TGTGCCAGCAGTTTCTCCCGGGGAACCGCCGGCGAGCAGTACTTC. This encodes CASSFSRGTAGEQYF.

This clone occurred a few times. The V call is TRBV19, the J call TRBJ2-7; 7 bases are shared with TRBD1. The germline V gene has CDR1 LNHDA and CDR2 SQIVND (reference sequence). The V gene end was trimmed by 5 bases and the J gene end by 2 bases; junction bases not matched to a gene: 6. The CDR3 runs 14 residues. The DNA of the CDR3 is TGTGCCAGTAGTGCGACAGGGCAGCCCTACGAGCAGTACTTC. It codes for CASSATGQPYEQYF.

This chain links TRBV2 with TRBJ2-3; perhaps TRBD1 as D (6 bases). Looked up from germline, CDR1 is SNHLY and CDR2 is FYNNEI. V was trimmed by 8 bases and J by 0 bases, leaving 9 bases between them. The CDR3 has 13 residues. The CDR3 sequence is CASRTVSTDTQYF. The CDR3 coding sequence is TGTGCCAGCCGGACAGTTAGCACAGATACGCAGTATTTT.

DNA for the CDR3: TGTGCCAGCAGTGAACTGGGACAGGGGACAGATACGCAGTATTTT. As protein: CASSELGQGTDTQYF. The chain uses TRBV25-1 and TRBJ2-3, with 10 bases lining up with TRBD1. The length of the CDR3 is 15 residues. Germline assignment: CDR1 MGHDK and CDR2 SYGVNS. V shed 2 bases, J shed 3 bases, and the junction held 2 bases outside the gene matches.

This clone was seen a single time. The CDR3 protein is CASSPGSYEQYF. Here the CDR3 DNA reads TGTGCCAGTAGTCCCGGGAGCTACGAGCAGTACTTC. This rearrangement joins TRBV19 to TRBJ2-7, with a possible D match to TRBD2 (6 bases). Germline CDR1 LNHDA, CDR2 SQIVND (reference sequence). This CDR3 has 12 residues. Trimming cost V 5 bases and J 3 bases, with 8 bases left between them.

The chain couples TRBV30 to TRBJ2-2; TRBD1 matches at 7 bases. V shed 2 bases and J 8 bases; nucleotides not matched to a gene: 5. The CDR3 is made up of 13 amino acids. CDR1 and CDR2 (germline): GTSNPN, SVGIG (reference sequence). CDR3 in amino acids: CAWSTSGGGELFF. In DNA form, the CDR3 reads TGTGCCTGGAGTACATCAGGGGGAGGGGAGCTGTTTTTT. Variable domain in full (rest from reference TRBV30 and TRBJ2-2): SQTIHQWPATLVQPVGSPLSLECTVEGTSNPNLYWYRQAAGRGLQLLFYSVGIGQISSEVPQNLSASRPQDRQFILSSKKLLLSDSGFYLCAWSTSGGGELFFGEGSRLTVL.